This T cell receptor beta chain comes out of a study of T cells after yellow fever vaccination. The wider study: Fractions of low cell number were prepared using SMART-Seq v4 Ultra Low Input.

Findings and limits, study-wide: Some clonotypes were seen in both the CD4 and the CD8 compartments. These made up a small share and likely arose from convergent recombination.

The table lists this clonotype with a few counts. Its antigen remains unidentified. Generation of TCR cDNA used 5'RACE template switching (which added a universal primer site and UMIs). Via MiXCR, TCRdb re-called the 5' RACE reads, giving one row per CDR3 protein. The sample lists approximately 550,000 distinct CDR3 sequences, approximately 21% occurring once. J was trimmed by 6 bases and V by 3 bases; bases with no gene match: 4. CDR3 length: 16 residues. Germline values: CDR1 SGHTA, CDR2 FQGTGA. J is TRBJ2-1 and V is TRBV7-3; TRBD2 agrees at 14 bases. Sequenced here: PBMCs, sampled 15 days after the yellow fever booster vaccination. The receptor was derived from a man aged 25 to 45 who received the YFV17D yellow fever vaccine. For the CDR3, the DNA is TGTGCCAGCAGCTTCTTGGGGACTAGCGGGAGCAATGAGCAGTTCTTC. Its protein product is CASSFLGTSGSNEQFF.